This TCR beta chain comes out of a study of identifying expanded T cells in peripheral blood (dated by TCRdb to between 2017 and 2020). Concerning the study at large: Technical replicates were generated by sequencing separate aliquots of the same genomic DNA pool, and four replicates were compared pairwise.

As regards this clone: Its antigen is not yet known. Base quality data are lacking; no much larger clone is found one base away.

During the collection period, no immune events, such as infections, were documented for the healthy donors. Healthy-donor blood repertoires served as a training cohort to calibrate time-dependent variance in a beta-binomial model of T-cell clone differential abundance. There were around 10 healthy donors in the training cohort, of whom 3 were female and 7 were male. The donors were between roughly 25 and 70 years old, with an average age of about 40 years. Whole blood from each healthy donor was obtained from a commercial supplier and was collected at three time points two to three weeks apart. Genomic DNA was extracted from unsorted whole blood for immunosequencing. The CDR1 and CDR2 encoded by the germline V gene are MNHEY and SVGAGI. Relative to germline, V is 0 bases shorter and J is 3 bases shorter, with 9 bases between their ends. The CDR3 has 14 amino acids, counting the end cysteine and phenylalanine. Here the CDR3 DNA is all that survives: 42 bases in frame from base 1.

The immunoSEQ Assay, which relies on bias-controlled multiplex PCR amplification of genomic DNA, was used to profile TCRbeta CDR3 regions. Per the authors' processing: To quantify the absolute abundance of each unique TCRbeta CDR3 region, the sequences were collapsed and filtered. Differential abundance was tested with a binomial (Fisher-equivalent) model and with a beta-binomial model adding time-dependent variance fitted from healthy donors. Clones with fewer than 5 combined templates were removed, and a clone was called differentially abundant if the clone's Benjamini-Hochberg FDR was below 0.01. Using the form v = (b*log(k)+a)^2, the beta-binomial variance was modeled as a function of the total template count across the two samples. The table comes from immuneACCESS by way of TCRdb, which keeps in-frame sequences with V and J called. Part of the clones is missing from these tables; in studies checked, under half for an unresolved V gene and the rest for unknown reasons. The V and J calls and the clone size are those of that table, but D and trimming were determined from the DNA. Across this sample there are some 130,000 clones, with 86% seen only once. Clones ranked in the top ten supply 7.5% to 9% of the sample.

Overall study results and their limits: The authors expected that biological variance in healthy repertoires might rise further over much longer intervals, such as months to years. Across all healthy donors, variance in clone template counts between roughly 2-week samples was found to increase significantly with total template count. Across all healthy-donor time intervals, the beta-binomial model significantly lowered both the number of clones called differentially abundant and the false-positive rate. Between technical replicates the binomial model flagged roughly 1.1 differentially abundant clones, whereas over about 2 weeks the binomial model flagged about 16.4 and over roughly 4 weeks around 18.

The sample comprised blood. The chain was built from TRBV6-5 and TRBJ2-7, with the D segment identity uncertain. This TCR was recovered from a person between 18 and 69 years old in good health. The sequenced DNA: TGTGCCAGCAGTTACTCAGGGCGGAACTACGAGCAGTACTTC. Its protein product is CASSYSGRNYEQYF.